Presented here are 23 T cell receptor beta chains from one specimen sequenced in a study of blood T cell repertoires in COVID-19 (dated by TCRdb to 2018 to 2020). The library was made by the immunoSEQ multiplex PCR assay. In TCRdb, the immuneACCESS table is reduced to in-frame sequences with V and J assigned. These tables do not hold every clone; where another copy was compared, an unresolved V gene accounts for under half, and the others remain unexplained. This sample lists roughly 140,000 clones; 70% to 90% were detected once. The ten largest clones add up to 8% of the sample. Material for sequencing was peripheral blood. All receptors derive from a woman in her fifties or sixties with COVID-19, enrolled during active disease.

The chain uses TRBV10-3 and TRBJ2-3; TRBD2 matches at 10 bases. After removal of 6 bases from V and 2 bases from J, the junction contained 14 bases not matched to a gene. Germline CDR1 ENHRY, CDR2 SYGVKD. The CDR3 spans 18 residues. CDR3 residues: CAISDPTRLAGATDTQYF. As DNA, the CDR3 is TGTGCCATCAGCGATCCCACGAGGCTAGCGGGAGCCACAGATACGCAGTATTTT.

This clone was recorded only once. The chain has TRBV2 and TRBJ2-2; 7 bases agree with TRBD1. This CDR3 comprises 15 residues. J lost 3 bases, V lost 4 bases, and 5 bases had no gene match. CDR1 SNHLY and CDR2 FYNNEI come from the germline V gene. The CDR3 spells CASSGRGLHTGELFF. The DNA of the CDR3 is TGTGCCAGCAGTGGAAGGGGGCTACACACCGGGGAGCTGTTTTTT.

The sample holds many counts of this clone. This chain links TRBV29-1 with TRBJ2-7; 12 positions match TRBD2. Germline loops: CDR1 SQVTM, CDR2 ANQGSEA. The CDR3 extends over 14 amino acids. The V gene end was trimmed by 6 bases and the J gene end by 3 bases; junction bases not matched to a gene: 6. CDR3 region: CSVGTSGGLYEQYF. The CDR3 DNA follows: TGCAGCGTGGGCACTAGCGGGGGGCTCTACGAGCAGTACTTC.

In this sample, this clone turned up a few times. The rearrangement uses TRBV4-1 and TRBJ1-6; 7 nucleotides line up with TRBD1. Germline V gene data show CDR1 as MGHRA and CDR2 as YSYEKL. V was pared by 0 bases and J by 8 bases, with 4 bases of the junction left unmatched. The CDR3 contains 15 residues. In nucleotides, the CDR3 is TGCGCCAGCAGCCAAGATAGTCAGGGGGATTCACCCCTCCACTTT. It codes for CASSQDSQGDSPLHF.

The CDR3 DNA is TGTGCCAGCAGTTTCCCCCAGGGTACCTATGGCTACACCTTC. It encodes CASSFPQGTYGYTF. The rearrangement links TRBV28 to TRBJ1-2; TRBD1 might be the D (5 bases). CDR3 length: 14 residues. V was clipped by 3 bases and J by 4 bases, with 12 bases between them. CDR1 is MDHEN, CDR2 SYDVKM, per germline.

This clone has only one observation. The chain employs TRBV27 and TRBJ2-5; D possibly corresponds to TRBD2 (5 bases). CDR1 and CDR2 from the germline V gene are MNHEY and SMNVEV (reference sequence). The CDR3 covers 13 residues. V lost 8 bases and J lost 0, with 10 bases in between. CDR3 residues: CASRPRDQETQYF. The CDR3 region has the DNA TGTGCCAGCCGACCGCGGGACCAAGAGACCCAGTACTTC.

As DNA, the CDR3 is TGTGCCAGCAGCTTACGAACAGGGGGGTCCTACGAGCAGTACTTC. Its translation: CASSLRTGGSYEQYF. This sequence joins TRBV7-8 and TRBJ2-7; the match to TRBD1 covers 8 bases. There are 15 residues in the CDR3. With V trimmed by 2 bases and J by 1 base, 4 bases remained unmatched. Per the germline V gene, CDR1 is SGHVS and CDR2 is FQNEAQ.

This CDR3 reads CARGQGSQPQHF. CDR3 sequence (DNA): TGTGCCAGAGGACAGGGTAGTCAGCCCCAGCATTTT. This chain connects TRBV6-4 to TRBJ1-5; the match to TRBD1 covers 8 bases. Trimming removed 9 bases from V and 6 bases from J; junction bases left unmatched: 4. The germline CDR1 and CDR2 sequences are MRHNA and SNTAGT. The CDR3 is made up of 12 amino acids.

The rearrangement links TRBV25-1 to TRBJ1-2; tentatively, D is TRBD1 (5 bases). The ends were cut back, 7 bases at V and 5 bases at J, with 17 bases in the middle. This CDR3 comprises 14 residues. Germline CDR1 and CDR2: MGHDK and SYGVNS. The CDR3 DNA sequence: TGTGCCAGCAAAGGGGTTGGGCCGCATTATGGCTACACCTTC. Amino acid sequence: CASKGVGPHYGYTF.

This chain uses TRBV12-5 with TRBJ2-2; D uncertain. The CDR3 has 11 amino acids. The germline CDR1 and CDR2 sequences are LGHNT and FRNRAP. Trimming cost V 7 bases and J 7 bases, with 7 bases left between them. The CDR3 is CASETNGELFF. CDR3 DNA: TGTGCTAGTGAAACAAACGGGGAGCTGTTTTTT.

The rearrangement joins TRBV5-4 to TRBJ1-1; 8 bases align to TRBD1. The length of the CDR3 is 14 residues. With V trimmed by 7 bases and J by 1 base, 6 bases remained unmatched. Germline CDR1 SGHNT, CDR2 YYREEE (reference sequence). The CDR3 DNA follows: TGTGCCAGCTCCGCCAGGGGGCGGAACACTGAAGCTTTCTTT. Translation gives CASSARGRNTEAFF.

This sequence joins TRBV3-1 (or the pseudogene TRBV3-2) and TRBJ1-2; D gene ambiguous. Germline V lookup: CDR1 LGHDT, CDR2 YNNKEL (reference sequence). Trimming cost V 0 bases and J 8 bases, with 13 bases left between them. CDR3 size: 14 residues. The chain's CDR3 is CASSQELMGVGYTF. The CDR3 DNA reads as TGTGCCAGCAGCCAAGAATTGATGGGCGTCGGCTACACCTTC.

The chain has TRBV2 and TRBJ2-1; D is unclear. This CDR3 spans 15 amino acids. Trimming removed 0 bases from V and 6 bases from J, with 12 bases in between. Germline lookup yields CDR1 SNHLY and CDR2 FYNNEI. CDR3 nucleotide sequence: TGTGCCAGCAGTGAAGCACGGCTATGGGCCAATGAGCAGTTCTTC. It is translated as CASSEARLWANEQFF. Based on the CDR3 plus reference TRBV2 and TRBJ2-1, the full variable domain is EPEVTQTPSHQVTQMGQEVILRCVPISNHLYFYWYRQILGQKVEFLVSFYNNEISEKSEIFDDQFSVERPDGSNFTLKIRSTKLEDSAMYFCASSEARLWANEQFFGPGTRLTVL.

The J gene is TRBJ1-1, the V gene TRBV5-1; D remains ambiguous. This CDR3 has 13 amino acids. V lost 5 bases, J lost 4 bases, and 12 bases lay in between. Germline loops: CDR1 SGHRS, CDR2 YFSETQ. The CDR3 reads CASSLPPGTEAFF. The CDR3 DNA reads TGCGCCAGCAGTCTTCCACCGGGCACTGAAGCTTTCTTT.

The chain couples TRBV7-9 to TRBJ1-1; tentative D call: TRBD1 (6 bases). The CDR3 sequence is 15 residues long. Trimming pared 3 bases from V and 6 bases from J, leaving 17 bases between. Germline assignment: CDR1 SEHNR and CDR2 FQNEAQ (reference sequence). The CDR3 region is CASSFTGGGWAEAFF. CDR3 in DNA: TGTGCCAGCAGCTTCACTGGGGGCGGATGGGCTGAAGCTTTCTTT.

The chain joins TRBV6-5 to TRBJ1-3; D is perhaps TRBD1 (5 bases). V was trimmed by 7 bases and J by 0 bases, leaving 10 bases between them. Germline V gives CDR1 MNHEY, CDR2 SVGAGI. This CDR3 comprises 14 residues. The CDR3: CASKRGNSGNTIYF. The CDR3, as DNA: TGTGCCAGCAAAAGGGGCAACTCTGGAAACACCATATATTTT.

The chain recombines TRBV5-1 with TRBJ2-5, with unresolved D. The CDR3 is 12 residues long. Trimming removed 0 bases at V and 4 bases at J, with 4 bases between. Germline V gene lookup returns CDR1 SGHRS and CDR2 YFSETQ. The CDR3 is CASSLAGETQYF. DNA of the CDR3: TGCGCCAGCAGCTTGGCCGGAGAGACCCAGTACTTC. The full variable domain, completed using reference TRBV5-1 and TRBJ2-5, is KAGVTQTPRYLIKTRGQQVTLSCSPISGHRSVSWYQQTPGQGLQFLFEYFSETQRNKGNFPGRFSGRQFSNSRSEMNVSTLELGDSALYLCASSLAGETQYFGPGTRLLVL.

The chain links TRBV11-3 to TRBJ2-7; D possibly corresponds to TRBD1 (5 bases). Trimming pared 5 bases from V and 5 bases from J, leaving 13 bases between. The CDR3 spans 13 residues. Germline V gene data show CDR1 as SGHNT and CDR2 as YENEEA. Written as DNA, the CDR3 is TGTGCCAGCAGCCAGGGTATTAGGGACGAGCAGTACTTC. This sequence encodes CASSQGIRDEQYF.

The V gene is TRBV7-2, the J gene TRBJ2-4; TRBD1 agrees at 8 bases. Per germline, CDR1 SGHTA and CDR2 FQGNSA. The CDR3 length is 13 residues. The ends lost 4 bases at V and 10 bases at J; junction bases unmatched: 6. This CDR3 is CASSSTGEAIQYF. CDR3 DNA sequence: TGTGCCAGCAGCTCGACAGGGGAAGCGATTCAGTACTTC.

The chain has TRBV14 and TRBJ1-6; D not resolved. Germline values: CDR1 SGHDN, CDR2 FVKESK. With 0 bases removed from V and 10 bases from J, the gap between germline ends came to 7 bases. This CDR3 comprises 13 residues. CDR3: CASSQEATSPLHF. The DNA of the CDR3 is TGTGCCAGCAGCCAAGAGGCCACCTCACCCCTCCACTTT.

The rearrangement links TRBV2 to TRBJ2-1, with TRBD2 matching over 7 bases. CDR1 is SNHLY and CDR2 is FYNNEI in the germline V gene. V shed 9 bases and J 8 bases; nucleotides not matched to a gene: 13. The CDR3 has 14 amino acids. The CDR3 loop is CASSGTTNQDEQFF. For the CDR3, the DNA is TGTGCCAGTTCCGGGACTACGAACCAGGATGAGCAGTTCTTC.

This clone occurred a few times. This chain connects TRBV6-1 to TRBJ1-5; 10 bases map to TRBD1. Trimming took 4 bases from V and 1 from J; bases not matched to a gene: 4. Germline V gene sequence: CDR1 MNHNS, CDR2 SASEGT. CDR3 length: 16 residues. In DNA form, the CDR3 reads TGTGCCAGCAGTGTGACAGGGGGCGAGAGCAATCAGCCCCAGCATTTT. It specifies CASSVTGGESNQPQHF.

V gene TRBV7-2 combines with J gene TRBJ2-1; the match to TRBD1 covers 7 bases. The V gene's germline CDR1 is SGHTA and CDR2 FQGNSA. After removal of 2 bases from V and 4 bases from J, the junction contained 11 bases not matched to a gene. CDR3 size: 17 residues. The CDR3 DNA reads as TGTGCCAGCAGCTTAAACTATGGGGTGACAGGGTACAATGAGCAGTTCTTC. Its translation: CASSLNYGVTGYNEQFF.